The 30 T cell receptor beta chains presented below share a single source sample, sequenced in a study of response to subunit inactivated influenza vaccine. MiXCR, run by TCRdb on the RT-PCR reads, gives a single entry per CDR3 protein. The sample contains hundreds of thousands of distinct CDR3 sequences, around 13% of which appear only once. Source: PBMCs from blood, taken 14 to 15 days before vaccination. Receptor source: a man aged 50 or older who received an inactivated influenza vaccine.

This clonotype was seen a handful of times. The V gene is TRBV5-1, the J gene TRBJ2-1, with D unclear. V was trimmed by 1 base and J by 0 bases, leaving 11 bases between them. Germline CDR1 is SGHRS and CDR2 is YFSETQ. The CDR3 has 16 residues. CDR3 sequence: CASSLSGQSSYNEQFF. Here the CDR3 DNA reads TGCGCCAGCAGCTTGAGTGGGCAGAGCTCCTACAATGAGCAGTTCTTC.

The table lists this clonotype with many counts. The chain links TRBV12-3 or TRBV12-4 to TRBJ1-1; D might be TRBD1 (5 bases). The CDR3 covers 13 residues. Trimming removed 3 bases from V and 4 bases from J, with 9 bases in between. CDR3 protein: CASSFGGGTEAFF. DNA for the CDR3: TGTGCCAGCAGTTTTGGTGGGGGCACTGAAGCTTTCTTT.

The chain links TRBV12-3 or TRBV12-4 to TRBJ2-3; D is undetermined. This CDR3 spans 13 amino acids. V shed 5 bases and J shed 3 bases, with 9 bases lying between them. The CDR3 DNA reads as TGTGCCAGCAGTCTTCAGGAAACAGATACGCAGTATTTT. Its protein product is CASSLQETDTQYF.

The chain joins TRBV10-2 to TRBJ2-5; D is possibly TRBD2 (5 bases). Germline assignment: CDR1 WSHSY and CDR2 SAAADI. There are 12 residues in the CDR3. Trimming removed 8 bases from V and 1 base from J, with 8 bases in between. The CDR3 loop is CASLGVQETQYF. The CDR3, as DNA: TGCGCCAGCCTCGGGGTCCAAGAGACCCAGTACTTC.

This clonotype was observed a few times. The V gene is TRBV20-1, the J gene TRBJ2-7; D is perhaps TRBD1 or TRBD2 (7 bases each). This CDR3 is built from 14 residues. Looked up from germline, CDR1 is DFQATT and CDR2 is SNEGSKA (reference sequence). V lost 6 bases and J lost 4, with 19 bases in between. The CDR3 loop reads CSAPRGGAIYEQYF. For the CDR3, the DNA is TGCAGTGCCCCCAGGGGGGGGGCGATATACGAGCAGTACTTC.

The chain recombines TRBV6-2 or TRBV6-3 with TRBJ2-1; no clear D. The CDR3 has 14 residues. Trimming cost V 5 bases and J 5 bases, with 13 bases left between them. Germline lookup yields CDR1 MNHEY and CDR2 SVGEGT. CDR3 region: CASSRLSDNNEQFF. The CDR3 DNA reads TGTGCCAGCAGTCGCCTAAGCGACAACAATGAGCAGTTCTTC.

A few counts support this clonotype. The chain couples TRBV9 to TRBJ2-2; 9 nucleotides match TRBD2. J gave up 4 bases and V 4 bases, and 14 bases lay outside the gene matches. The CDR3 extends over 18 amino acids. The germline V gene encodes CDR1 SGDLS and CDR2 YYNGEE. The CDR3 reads CASSPQGSGSKSTGELFF. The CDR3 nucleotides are TGTGCCAGCAGCCCCCAGGGTAGCGGGAGTAAGAGCACCGGGGAGCTGTTTTTT.

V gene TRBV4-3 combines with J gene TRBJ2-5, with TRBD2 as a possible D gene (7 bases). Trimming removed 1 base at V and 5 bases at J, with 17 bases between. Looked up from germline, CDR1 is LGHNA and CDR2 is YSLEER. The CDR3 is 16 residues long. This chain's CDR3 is CASSQGDGGAWETQYF. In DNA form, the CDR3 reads TGCGCCAGCAGCCAAGGAGATGGGGGGGCTTGGGAGACCCAGTACTTC.

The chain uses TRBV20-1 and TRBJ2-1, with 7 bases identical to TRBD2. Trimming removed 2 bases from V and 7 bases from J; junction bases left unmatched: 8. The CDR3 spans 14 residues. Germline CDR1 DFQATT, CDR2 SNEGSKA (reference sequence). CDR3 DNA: TGCAGTGCTAGAAAGGTGGGAGGGATTAATGAGCAGTTCTTC. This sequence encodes CSARKVGGINEQFF.

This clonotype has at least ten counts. The CDR3 here is CASSFEAGAQETQYF. The CDR3 DNA reads TGTGCCAGCAGTTTTGAAGCGGGGGCCCAAGAGACCCAGTACTTC. The chain combines TRBV12-3 or TRBV12-4 with TRBJ2-5; 8 nucleotides match TRBD2. V lost 3 bases to trimming and J lost 1 base; unmatched junction nucleotides: 4. The CDR3 runs 15 residues.

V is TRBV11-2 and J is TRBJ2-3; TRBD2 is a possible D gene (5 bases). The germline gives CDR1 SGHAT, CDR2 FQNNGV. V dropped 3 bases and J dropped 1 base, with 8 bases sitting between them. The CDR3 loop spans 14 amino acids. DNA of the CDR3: TGTGCCAGCAGCTTCATGCGGGGCACAGATACGCAGTATTTT. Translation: CASSFMRGTDTQYF.

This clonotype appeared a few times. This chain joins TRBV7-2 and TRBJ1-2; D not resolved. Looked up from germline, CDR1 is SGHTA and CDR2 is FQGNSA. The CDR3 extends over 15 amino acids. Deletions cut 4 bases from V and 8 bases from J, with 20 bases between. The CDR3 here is CASSSPGYPSRGYTF. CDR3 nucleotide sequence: TGTGCCAGCAGCTCCCCGGGTTACCCCTCTCGGGGCTACACCTTC.

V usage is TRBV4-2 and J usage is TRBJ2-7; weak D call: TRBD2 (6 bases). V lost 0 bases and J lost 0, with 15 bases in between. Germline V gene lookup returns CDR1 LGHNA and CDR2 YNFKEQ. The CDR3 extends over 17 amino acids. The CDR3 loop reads CASSQELTSLSSYEQYF. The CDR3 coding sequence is TGTGCCAGCAGCCAAGAGTTGACTAGTCTGAGCTCCTACGAGCAGTACTTC.

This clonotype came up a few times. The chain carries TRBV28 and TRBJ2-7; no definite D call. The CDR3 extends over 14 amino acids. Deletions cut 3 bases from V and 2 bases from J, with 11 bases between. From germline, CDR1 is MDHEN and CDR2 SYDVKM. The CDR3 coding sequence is TGTGCCAGCAGTTTTGTTCCCGGACCCTACGAGCAGTACTTC. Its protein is CASSFVPGPYEQYF.

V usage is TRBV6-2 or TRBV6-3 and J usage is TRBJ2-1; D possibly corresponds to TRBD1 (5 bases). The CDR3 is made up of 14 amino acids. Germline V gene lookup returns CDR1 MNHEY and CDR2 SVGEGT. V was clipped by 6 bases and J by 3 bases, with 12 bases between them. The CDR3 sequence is CASSTGPGYNEQFF. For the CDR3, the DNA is TGTGCCAGCAGCACAGGACCGGGCTACAATGAGCAGTTCTTC.

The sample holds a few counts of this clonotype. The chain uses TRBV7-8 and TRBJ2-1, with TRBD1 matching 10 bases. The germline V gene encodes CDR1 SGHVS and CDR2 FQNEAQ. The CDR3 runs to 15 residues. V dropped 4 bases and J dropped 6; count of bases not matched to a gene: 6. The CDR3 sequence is CASSSGQGNINEQFF. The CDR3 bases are TGTGCCAGCAGCTCGGGACAGGGGAATATCAATGAGCAGTTCTTC.

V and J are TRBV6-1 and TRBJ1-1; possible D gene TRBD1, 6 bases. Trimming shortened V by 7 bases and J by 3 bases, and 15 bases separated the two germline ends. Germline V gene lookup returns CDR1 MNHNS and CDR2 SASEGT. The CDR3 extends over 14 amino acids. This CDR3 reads CASIHRDTYTEAFF. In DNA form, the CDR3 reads TGTGCCAGCATACACCGGGACACCTACACTGAAGCTTTCTTT.

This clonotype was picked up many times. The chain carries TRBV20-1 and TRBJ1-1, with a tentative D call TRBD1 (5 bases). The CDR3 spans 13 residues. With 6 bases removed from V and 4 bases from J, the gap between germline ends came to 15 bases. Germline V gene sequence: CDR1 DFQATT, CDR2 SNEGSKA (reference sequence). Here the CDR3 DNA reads TGCAGTGCCGTAATAGGGGAGGGCACTGAAGCTTTCTTT. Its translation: CSAVIGEGTEAFF.

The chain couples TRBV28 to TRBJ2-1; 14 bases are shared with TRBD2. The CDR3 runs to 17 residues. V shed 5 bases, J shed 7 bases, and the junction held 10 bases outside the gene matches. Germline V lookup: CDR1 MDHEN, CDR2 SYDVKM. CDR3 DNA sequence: TGTGCCAGCAGTCACCCGACCGGGACTAGCGGGAGAAATGAGCAGTTCTTC. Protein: CASSHPTGTSGRNEQFF.

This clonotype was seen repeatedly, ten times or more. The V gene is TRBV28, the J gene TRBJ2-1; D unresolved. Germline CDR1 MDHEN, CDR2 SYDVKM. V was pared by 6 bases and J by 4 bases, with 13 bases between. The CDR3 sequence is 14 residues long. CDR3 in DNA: TGTGCCAGCAGACCCCAGGTTGGGTACAATGAGCAGTTCTTC. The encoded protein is CASRPQVGYNEQFF. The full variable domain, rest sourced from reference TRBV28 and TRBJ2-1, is DVKVTQSSRYLVKRTGEKVFLECVQDMDHENMFWYRQDPGLGLRLIYFSYDVKMKEKGDIPEGYSVSREKKERFSLILESASTNQTSMYLCASRPQVGYNEQFFGPGTRLTVL.

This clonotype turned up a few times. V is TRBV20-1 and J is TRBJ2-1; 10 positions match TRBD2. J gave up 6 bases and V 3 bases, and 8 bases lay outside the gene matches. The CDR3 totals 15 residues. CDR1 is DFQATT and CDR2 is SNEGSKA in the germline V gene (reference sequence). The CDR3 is CSASLAGGRGNEQFF. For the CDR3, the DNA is TGCAGTGCTAGCTTAGCGGGGGGCAGGGGCAATGAGCAGTTCTTC.

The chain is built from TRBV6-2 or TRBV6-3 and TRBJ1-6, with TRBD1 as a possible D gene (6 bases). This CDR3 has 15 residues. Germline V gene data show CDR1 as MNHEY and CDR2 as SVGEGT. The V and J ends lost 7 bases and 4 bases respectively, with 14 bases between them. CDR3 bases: TGTGCCAGCATCGACGGACAGTCGTATAATTCACCCCTCCACTTT. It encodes CASIDGQSYNSPLHF.

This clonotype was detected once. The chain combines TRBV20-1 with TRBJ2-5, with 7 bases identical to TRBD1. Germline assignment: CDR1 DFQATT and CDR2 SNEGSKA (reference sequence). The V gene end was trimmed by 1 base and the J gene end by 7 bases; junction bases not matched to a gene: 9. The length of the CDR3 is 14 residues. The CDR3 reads CSARAPEGAGTQYF. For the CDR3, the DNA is TGCAGTGCTAGAGCTCCTGAGGGGGCTGGGACCCAGTACTTC.

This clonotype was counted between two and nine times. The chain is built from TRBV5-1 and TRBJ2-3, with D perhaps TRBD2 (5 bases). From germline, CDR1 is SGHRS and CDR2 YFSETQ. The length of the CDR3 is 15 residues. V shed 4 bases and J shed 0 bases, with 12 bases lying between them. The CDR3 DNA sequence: TGCGCCAGCAGCCTCCCAGGCGGGAGCACAGATACGCAGTATTTT. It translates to CASSLPGGSTDTQYF. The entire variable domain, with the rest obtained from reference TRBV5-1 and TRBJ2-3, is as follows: KAGVTQTPRYLIKTRGQQVTLSCSPISGHRSVSWYQQTPGQGLQFLFEYFSETQRNKGNFPGRFSGRQFSNSRSEMNVSTLELGDSALYLCASSLPGGSTDTQYFGPGTRLTVL.

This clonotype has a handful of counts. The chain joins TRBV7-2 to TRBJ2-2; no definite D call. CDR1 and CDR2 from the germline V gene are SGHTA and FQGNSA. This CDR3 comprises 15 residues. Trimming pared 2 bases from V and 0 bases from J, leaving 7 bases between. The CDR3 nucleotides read TGTGCCAGCAGCTTATGGTCCCCGAACACCGGGGAGCTGTTTTTT. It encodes CASSLWSPNTGELFF.

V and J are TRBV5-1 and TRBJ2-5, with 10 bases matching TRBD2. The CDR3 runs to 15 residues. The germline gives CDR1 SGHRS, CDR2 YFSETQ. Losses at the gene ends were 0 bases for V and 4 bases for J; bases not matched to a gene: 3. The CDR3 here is CASSLGASGGETQYF. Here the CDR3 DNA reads TGCGCCAGCAGCTTGGGAGCTAGCGGGGGAGAGACCCAGTACTTC.

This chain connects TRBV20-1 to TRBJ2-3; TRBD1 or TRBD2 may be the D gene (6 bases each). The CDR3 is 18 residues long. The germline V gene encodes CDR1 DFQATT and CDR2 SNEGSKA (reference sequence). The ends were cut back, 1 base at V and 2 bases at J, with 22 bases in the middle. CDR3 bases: TGCAGTGCTAGAGGCATCCCGGGGGCCGGTCTCTACACAGATACGCAGTATTTT. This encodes CSARGIPGAGLYTDTQYF.

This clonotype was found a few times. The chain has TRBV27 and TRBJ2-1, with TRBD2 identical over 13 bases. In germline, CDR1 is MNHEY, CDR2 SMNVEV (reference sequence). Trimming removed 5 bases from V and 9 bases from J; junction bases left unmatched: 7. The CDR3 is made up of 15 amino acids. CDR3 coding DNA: TGTGCCAGCAGTCCCGGGACTAGCGGGGTCAGTGAGCAGTTCTTC. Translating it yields CASSPGTSGVSEQFF.

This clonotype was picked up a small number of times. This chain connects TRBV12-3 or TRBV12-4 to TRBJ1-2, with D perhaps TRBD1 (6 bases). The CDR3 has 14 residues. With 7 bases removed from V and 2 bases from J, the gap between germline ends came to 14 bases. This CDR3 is CASTPGRGNYGYTF. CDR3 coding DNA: TGTGCCAGCACCCCGGGCAGGGGAAACTATGGCTACACCTTC.

The CDR3 coding sequence is TGTGCCAGCAGTTTAAAAATCCTGAACGAGCAGTACTTC. Amino acids: CASSLKILNEQYF. The rearrangement joins TRBV28 to TRBJ2-7; D remains unclear. The V gene's germline CDR1 is MDHEN and CDR2 SYDVKM. This CDR3 has 13 residues. Trimming took 2 bases from V and 5 from J, leaving 10 bases between them.